The entry below gives a single T cell receptor (beta chain) sequence along with its context. Use of 60 Vbeta and 13 Jbeta primers characterized the PCR. Some clones are missing from TCRdb's copy, which holds only in-frame ones; the method was immunoSEQ multiplex PCR. Of approximately 190,000 clones in the sample, around 81% were seen once. The data originate from a study of cytomegalovirus exposure and HLA in healthy donors. Background on the study: Of roughly 360 genotyped donors, roughly 81% grouped in the Caucasian-associated ancestry cluster.

The sequencing sample was made of PBMCs. This clonotype was sampled from a woman aged 18-29 years in good health and CMV-seropositive.

The CDR3 reads CASSFGRGVSDTQYF. The CDR3 nucleotides are TGTGCCAGCAGCTTCGGACGGGGGGTATCAGATACGCAGTATTTT. This chain uses TRBV11-3 with TRBJ2-3, with TRBD2 identical over 7 bases. V lost 3 bases, J lost 4 bases, and 7 bases stayed unmatched. Per germline, CDR1 SGHNT and CDR2 YENEEA. CDR3 length equals 15 residues.